These T cell receptor beta chains were read from a single sample in a study of T cell repertoires in cytomegalovirus infection. TCRdb fed the reads into MiXCR, producing one record per CDR3 protein. The sample yields about 230,000 distinct CDR3 sequences, roughly 23% seen once. Sequences were obtained from CD8+ T cells from PBMCs. These receptor sequences come from a human donor in good health (CMV status not recorded). Some clones in this sample may be carry-over from other donors' samples. Both conserved end residues are part of each CDR3.

j_call v_call cdr3_aa
TRBJ1-5 TRBV28 CASSLQGQGQPQHF
TRBJ1-2 TRBV4-2 CASSQDGGIANYGYTF
TRBJ2-3 TRBV28 CASSFQAGIVADTQYF
TRBJ2-1 TRBV15 CATSKDILGYNEQFF
TRBJ1-2 TRBV29-1 CSVWTGPNYGYTF
TRBJ2-7 TRBV6-2/TRBV6-3 CASSHSYRQDSYEQYF
TRBJ2-1 TRBV2 CASSERLGAYNEQFF
TRBJ1-1 TRBV7-9 CASNWLNTEAFF
TRBJ2-7 TRBV27 CASRTSLYEQYF
TRBJ1-2 TRBV2 CASSDYGNYGYTF
TRBJ1-5 TRBV7-8 CASSFAERSGFSNQPQHF
TRBJ2-7 TRBV7-6 CASSQRQGEEEQYF
TRBJ2-2 TRBV5-4 CASSLEGGGITGELFF
TRBJ2-7 TRBV7-8 CASSPFSGGASYEQYF
TRBJ1-3 TRBV28 CASSLGSSSGNTIYF
TRBJ2-1 TRBV2 CASGFRTGRAGGYNEQFF
TRBJ1-1 TRBV5-1 CASSQGHANTEAFF
TRBJ1-1 TRBV7-8 CASSLAWGTHTEAFF
TRBJ1-1 TRBV6-6 CASTPRSGKTEAFF
TRBJ2-5 TRBV7-4 CASSLVGETQYF
TRBJ2-7 TRBV7-9 CASSFAGDSVYEQYF
TRBJ2-1 TRBV7-6 CASSPKANEQFF
TRBJ2-1 TRBV3-1 CASSPTSLAGGHISYNEQFF
TRBJ1-5 TRBV20-1 CSARGRFGNQPQHF
TRBJ2-4 TRBV6-6 CASSFRVRDIQYF
TRBJ1-5 TRBV7-8 CASSLVGQPQHF
TRBJ1-4 TRBV20-1 CSARDQEDIPSEKLFF
TRBJ2-2 TRBV7-6 CASSLGLGTGELFF
TRBJ1-1 TRBV29-1 CSVARGGTEAFF
TRBJ2-5 TRBV20-1 CSAIQGGETQYF
TRBJ1-5 TRBV20-1 CSARGISGEGSNQPQHF
TRBJ2-2 TRBV28 CASSWPGNTGELFF
TRBJ1-1 TRBV29-1 CSVGEAFF
TRBJ1-1 TRBV7-2 CASSRSSWGDTEAFF
TRBJ2-7 TRBV5-1 CASSLGQGHYEQYF
TRBJ1-1 TRBV9 CASSVDGSTEAFF
TRBJ2-1 TRBV7-2 CASSFGTGREQFF
TRBJ1-4 TRBV3-1 CASSQQGALATNEKLFF
TRBJ2-5 TRBV20-1 CSAWRARETQYF
TRBJ2-7 TRBV7-6 CASSLPRGEQYF
TRBJ2-2 TRBV6-1 CASRLDSTGELFF
TRBJ2-3 TRBV14 CASSKGALWVPGTDTQYF
TRBJ1-1 TRBV6-5 CASSYLKGVPTEAFF
TRBJ2-5 TRBV12-3/TRBV12-4 CASSFSGSPPRETQYF
TRBJ1-1 TRBV29-1 CSVEFPAFEAFF